This T cell receptor beta chain was retrieved from a study of T-cell memory formation after mild COVID-19. Study outcomes and limitations: That cross-reactive memory joined was suggested by some responding clones appearing in pre-infection memory.

CDR3 length equals 14 residues. Trimming pared 5 bases from V and 12 bases from J, leaving 22 bases between. The germline V gene encodes CDR1 DFQATT and CDR2 SNEGSKA (reference sequence). Of note for this clonotype: Its antigen is still unknown.

Using constant-segment primers, 5'RACE produced TCR alpha and TCR beta cDNA libraries carrying sample barcodes and UMIs. One entry per CDR3 protein, called by TCRdb with MiXCR from the 5' RACE reads. The sample consists of about 120,000 distinct CDR3 sequences, 22% of them appearing once. The chain is built from TRBV20-1 and TRBJ1-4, with TRBD1 as a possible D gene (6 bases). The sample taken for sequencing was PBMCs or a T cell subset sorted from them (not recorded which). This receptor was taken from a young man who had mild COVID-19 (a few samples of this study predate the infection). Cell type and time point are not known. Here the CDR3 DNA reads TGCAGTGCTGGCCTCCAGCAGGGGCCCCCTGAACTGTTTTTT. Translating it yields CSAGLQQGPPELFF.